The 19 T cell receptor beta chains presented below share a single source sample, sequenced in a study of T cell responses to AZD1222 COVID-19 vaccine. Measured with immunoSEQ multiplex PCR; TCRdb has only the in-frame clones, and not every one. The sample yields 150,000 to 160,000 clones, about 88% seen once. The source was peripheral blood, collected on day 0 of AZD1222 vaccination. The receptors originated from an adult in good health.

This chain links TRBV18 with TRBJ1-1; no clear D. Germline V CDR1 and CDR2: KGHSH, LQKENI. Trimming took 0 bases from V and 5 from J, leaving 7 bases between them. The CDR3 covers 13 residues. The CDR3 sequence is CASSPPTGTEAFF. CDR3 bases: TGTGCCAGCTCACCACCTACGGGGACTGAAGCTTTCTTT.

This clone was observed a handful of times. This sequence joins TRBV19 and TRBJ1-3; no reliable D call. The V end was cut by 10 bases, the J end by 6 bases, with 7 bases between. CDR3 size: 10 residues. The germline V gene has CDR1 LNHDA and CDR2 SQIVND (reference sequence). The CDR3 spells CAIPVNTIYF. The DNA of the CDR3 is TGTGCCATACCCGTAAACACCATATATTTT.

For the CDR3, the DNA is TGTGCCAGCAGACAAACATCTAGCGGGGGGGCACAGTTCTTC. Its protein product is CASRQTSSGGAQFF. This chain joins TRBV6-5 and TRBJ2-1; 12 positions agree with TRBD2. V trimming: 6 bases; J trimming: 13 bases; junction bases outside the gene matches: 10. There are 14 residues in the CDR3. Germline CDR1 MNHEY, CDR2 SVGAGI.

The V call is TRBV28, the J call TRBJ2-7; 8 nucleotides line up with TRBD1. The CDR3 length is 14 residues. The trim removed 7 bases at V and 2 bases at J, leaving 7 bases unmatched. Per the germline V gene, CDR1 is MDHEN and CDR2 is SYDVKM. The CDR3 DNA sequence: TGTGCCAGCACCCAAGACAGGGGACCCTACGAGCAGTACTTC. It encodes CASTQDRGPYEQYF. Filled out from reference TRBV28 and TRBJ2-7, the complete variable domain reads DVKVTQSSRYLVKRTGEKVFLECVQDMDHENMFWYRQDPGLGLRLIYFSYDVKMKEKGDIPEGYSVSREKKERFSLILESASTNQTSMYLCASTQDRGPYEQYFGPGTRLTVT.

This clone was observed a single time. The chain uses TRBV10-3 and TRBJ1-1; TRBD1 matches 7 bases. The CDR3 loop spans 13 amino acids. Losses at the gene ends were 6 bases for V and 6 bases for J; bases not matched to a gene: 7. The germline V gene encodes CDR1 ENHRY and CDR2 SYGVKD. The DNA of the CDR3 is TGTGCCATCAGACGAGACAGGGTGGCTGAAGCTTTCTTT. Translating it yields CAIRRDRVAEAFF.

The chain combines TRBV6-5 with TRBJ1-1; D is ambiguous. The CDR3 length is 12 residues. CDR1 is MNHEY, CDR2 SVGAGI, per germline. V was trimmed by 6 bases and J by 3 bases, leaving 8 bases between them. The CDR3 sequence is CASSDTYTEAFF. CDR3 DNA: TGTGCCAGCAGCGACACTTACACTGAAGCTTTCTTT.

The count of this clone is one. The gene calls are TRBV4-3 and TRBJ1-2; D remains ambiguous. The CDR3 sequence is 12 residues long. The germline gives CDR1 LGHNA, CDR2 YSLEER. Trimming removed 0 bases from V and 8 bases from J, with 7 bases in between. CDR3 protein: CASSQDSLGYTF. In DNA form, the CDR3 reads TGCGCCAGCAGCCAAGATTCCTTGGGCTACACCTTC.

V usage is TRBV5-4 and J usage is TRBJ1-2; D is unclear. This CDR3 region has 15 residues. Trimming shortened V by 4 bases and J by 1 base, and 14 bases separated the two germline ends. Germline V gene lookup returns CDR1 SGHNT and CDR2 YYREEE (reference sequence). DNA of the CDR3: TGTGCCAGCAGCCGCCCCGGACGGGATAACTATGGCTACACCTTC. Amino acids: CASSRPGRDNYGYTF.

CDR3 sequence: CASIKTGGAQETQYF. For the CDR3, the DNA is TGTGCCAGCATCAAGACGGGGGGGGCTCAAGAGACCCAGTACTTC. The chain links TRBV7-2 to TRBJ2-5; 8 nucleotides match TRBD2. With 7 bases clipped from V and 2 bases from J, the junction kept 9 bases outside the gene matches. Germline CDR1 and CDR2: SGHTA and FQGNSA. The CDR3 totals 15 residues.

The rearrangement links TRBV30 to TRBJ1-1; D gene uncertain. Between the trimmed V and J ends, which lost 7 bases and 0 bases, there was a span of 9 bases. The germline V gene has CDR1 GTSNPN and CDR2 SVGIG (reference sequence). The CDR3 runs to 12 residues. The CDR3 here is CAFSPMNTEAFF. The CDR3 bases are TGTGCCTTTAGTCCAATGAACACTGAAGCTTTCTTT.

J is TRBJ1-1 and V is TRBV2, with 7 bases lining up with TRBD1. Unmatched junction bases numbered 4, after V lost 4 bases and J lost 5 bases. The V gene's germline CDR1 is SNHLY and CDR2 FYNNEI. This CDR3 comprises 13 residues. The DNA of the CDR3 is TGTGCCAGCAGTGTAACAGGGGTTACTGAAGCTTTCTTT. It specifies CASSVTGVTEAFF. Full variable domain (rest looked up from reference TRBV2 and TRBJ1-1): EPEVTQTPSHQVTQMGQEVILRCVPISNHLYFYWYRQILGQKVEFLVSFYNNEISEKSEIFDDQFSVERPDGSNFTLKIRSTKLEDSAMYFCASSVTGVTEAFFGQGTRLTVV.

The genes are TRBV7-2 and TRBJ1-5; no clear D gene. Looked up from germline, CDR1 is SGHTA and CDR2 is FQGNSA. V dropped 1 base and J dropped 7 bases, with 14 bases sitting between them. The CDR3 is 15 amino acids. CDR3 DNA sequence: TGTGCCAGCAGCTTAGTCCACGGTACGAACCAGCCCCAGCATTTT. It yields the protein CASSLVHGTNQPQHF.

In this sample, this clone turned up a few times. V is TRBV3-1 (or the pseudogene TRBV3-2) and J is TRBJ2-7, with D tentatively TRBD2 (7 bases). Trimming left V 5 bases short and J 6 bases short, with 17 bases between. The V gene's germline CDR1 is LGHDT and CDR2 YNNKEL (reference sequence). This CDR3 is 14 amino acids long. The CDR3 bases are TGTGCCAGCAGCGCAGAAGGGGGGGTACGCGAGCAGTACTTC. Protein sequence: CASSAEGGVREQYF.

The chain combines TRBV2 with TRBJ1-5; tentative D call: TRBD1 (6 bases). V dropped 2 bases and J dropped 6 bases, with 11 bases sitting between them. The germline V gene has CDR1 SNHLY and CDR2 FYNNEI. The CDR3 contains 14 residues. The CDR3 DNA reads TGTGCCAGCAGTGAAACAGGGTTACTTCAGCCCCAGCATTTT. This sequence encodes CASSETGLLQPQHF.

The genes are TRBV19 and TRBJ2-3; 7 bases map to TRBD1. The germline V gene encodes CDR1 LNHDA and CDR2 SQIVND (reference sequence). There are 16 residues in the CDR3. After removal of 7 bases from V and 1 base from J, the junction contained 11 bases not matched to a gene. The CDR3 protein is CASKRARTGGTDTQYF. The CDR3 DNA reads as TGTGCCAGTAAAAGGGCACGAACAGGGGGCACAGATACGCAGTATTTT.

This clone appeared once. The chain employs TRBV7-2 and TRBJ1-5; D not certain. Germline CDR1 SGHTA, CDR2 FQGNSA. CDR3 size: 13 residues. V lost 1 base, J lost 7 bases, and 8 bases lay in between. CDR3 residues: CASSLGGEQPQHF. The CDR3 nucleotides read TGTGCCAGCAGCTTAGGCGGGGAGCAGCCCCAGCATTTT.

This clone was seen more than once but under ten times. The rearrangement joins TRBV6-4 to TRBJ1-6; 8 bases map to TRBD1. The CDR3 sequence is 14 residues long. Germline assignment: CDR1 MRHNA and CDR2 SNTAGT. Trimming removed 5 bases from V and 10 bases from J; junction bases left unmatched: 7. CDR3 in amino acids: CASSSGQGWSPLHF. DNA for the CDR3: TGTGCCAGCAGTAGTGGACAGGGCTGGTCACCCCTCCACTTT.

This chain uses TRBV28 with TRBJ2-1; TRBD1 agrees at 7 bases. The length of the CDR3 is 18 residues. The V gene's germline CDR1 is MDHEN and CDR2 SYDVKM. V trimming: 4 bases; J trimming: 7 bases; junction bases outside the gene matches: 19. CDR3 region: CASSSLGSWQGVVNEQFF. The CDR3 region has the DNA TGTGCCAGCAGTTCCTTGGGGAGTTGGCAGGGGGTAGTGAATGAGCAGTTCTTC. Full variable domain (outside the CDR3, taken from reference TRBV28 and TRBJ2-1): DVKVTQSSRYLVKRTGEKVFLECVQDMDHENMFWYRQDPGLGLRLIYFSYDVKMKEKGDIPEGYSVSREKKERFSLILESASTNQTSMYLCASSSLGSWQGVVNEQFFGPGTRLTVL.

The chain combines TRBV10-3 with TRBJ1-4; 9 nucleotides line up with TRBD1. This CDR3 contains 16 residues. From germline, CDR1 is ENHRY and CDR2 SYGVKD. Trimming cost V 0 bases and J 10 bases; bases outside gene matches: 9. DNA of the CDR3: TGTGCCATCAGTGAGTCGGGACAGGGTTTAATGGGAAAACTGTTTTTT. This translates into CAISESGQGLMGKLFF.